Listed below are T cell receptor beta chains from one sample, sequenced in a study of T cells in localized non-small cell lung cancer. The protocol was immunoSEQ multiplex PCR, while the TCRdb copy is restricted to in-frame clones and leaves out a portion. The data hold about 19,000 clones, with 85% to 95% observed a single time. This sample comprised peripheral blood, obtained before any cancer treatment. The receptors here all came from a male donor at least 60 years old with stage I squamous cell lung carcinoma. Both conserved end residues are part of each CDR3.

TRBJ1-5 TRBV11-2 CASSFTGDQPQHF
TRBJ2-7 TRBV11-3 CASSLRDSNSYEQYF
TRBJ1-2 TRBV2 CASREGQGYYGYTF
TRBJ1-1 TRBV7-2 CASSLSADLNTEAFF
TRBJ2-6 TRBV30 CAWSVGFGANVLTF
TRBJ2-3 TRBV7-2 CASSFQQGSDTQYF
TRBJ2-7 TRBV7-8 CASSWGLSYEQYF
TRBJ1-3 TRBV19 CASARGNTIYF
TRBJ2-1 TRBV4-3 CASSQERGAGGSYNEQFF
TRBJ1-2 TRBV6-5 CASSYGGTGDGYTF
TRBJ2-7 TRBV5-1 CASSLEADRTYEQYF
TRBJ2-7 TRBV27 CASSLAGAAAGGEQYF
TRBJ2-1 TRBV2 CADSSGSGNEQFF
TRBJ2-1 TRBV5-1 CASSLLAESYNEQFF
TRBJ1-2 TRBV19 CASSSTKDRFNGYTF
TRBJ2-5 TRBV6-5 CATRQRQETQYF
TRBJ2-7 TRBV9 CASSVSPGPSGSNEQYF